These 5 T cell receptor beta chains originate from one sample sequenced in a study of CD8+CD57+ T cells in acquired aplastic anemia. Genomic DNA, the template, was used for profiling of the TCR beta VDJ and CDR3. TCRdb used MiXCR to reprocess the reads, holding one entry per CDR3 protein. The sample holds about 190,000 distinct CDR3 sequences, less than 70% seen once. The specimen was sorted CD4+, CD8+, or CD8+CD57+ T cells (not recorded which) from PBMCs. Receptors were obtained from a human donor in good health, serving as a control.

This chain connects TRBV2 to TRBJ1-2; possible D gene TRBD1, 5 bases. Trimming stripped 6 bases from V and 7 bases from J, with 21 bases between. CDR1 and CDR2 (germline): SNHLY, FYNNEI. The CDR3 is made up of 15 amino acids. DNA of the CDR3: TGTGCCAGCAGCCCCGGGACCCTGGTTCAAGGTGGCTACACCTTC. Protein product: CASSPGTLVQGGYTF.

V is TRBV2 and J is TRBJ2-7, with D possibly being TRBD1 (6 bases). V shed 0 bases and J shed 6 bases, with 12 bases lying between them. From germline, CDR1 is SNHLY and CDR2 FYNNEI. This CDR3 spans 14 amino acids. CDR3 protein: CASSEAGQGIEQYF. The CDR3 DNA reads TGTGCCAGCAGTGAAGCAGGGCAGGGGATCGAGCAGTACTTC.

The chain joins TRBV15 to TRBJ1-1; D gene unclear. Germline V gene data show CDR1 as LNHNV and CDR2 as YYDKDF (reference sequence). The CDR3 runs 15 residues. V dropped 1 base and J dropped 4 bases, with 13 bases sitting between them. In nucleotides, the CDR3 is TGTGCCACCAGCAGAGGGCGGGGTCCGGGCACTGAAGCTTTCTTT. It codes for CATSRGRGPGTEAFF.

The chain combines TRBV7-7 with TRBJ2-2; D not resolved. Looked up from germline, CDR1 is SSHAT and CDR2 is FNYEAQ (reference sequence). CDR3 size: 13 residues. Here the CDR3 DNA reads TGTGCTAGCCTCCATGGGGACACCGGGGAGCTGTTTTTT. As protein: CASLHGDTGELFF.

The chain has TRBV7-2 and TRBJ2-7; 13 bases agree with TRBD2. CDR1 and CDR2 from the germline V gene are SGHTA and FQGNSA. The trim removed 5 bases at V and 7 bases at J, leaving 8 bases unmatched. The CDR3 extends over 15 amino acids. CDR3 in amino acids: CASSRGTSGTGEQYF. CDR3 bases: TGTGCCAGCAGCCGGGGGACTAGCGGGACGGGGGAGCAGTACTTC. The full variable domain, completed using reference TRBV7-2 and TRBJ2-7, is GAGVSQSPSNKVTEKGKDVELRCDPISGHTALYWYRQSLGQGLEFLIYFQGNSAPDKSGLPSDRFSAERTGGSVSTLTIQRTQQEDSAVYLCASSRGTSGTGEQYFGPGTRLTVT.